The subject of this entry is one T cell receptor beta chain. Its antigen is undetermined. The sample comes from a study of human T cells and chemical hapten exposure. For the study at large: Patients got weekly scalp diphenylcyclopropenone doses over the approximately 24-week study.

Time point here: patch test 1, 2 weeks after DPC sensitization. Noted treatment: therapeutic diphenylcyclopropenone sensitization with weekly scalp DPC. Unique molecular identifiers were affixed to discrete cDNA molecules within the library. MiXCR, applied by TCRdb to the RACE reads, yields one record per CDR3 protein. Among 370,000 or so distinct CDR3 sequences listed, roughly 4.8% were seen once. Points from the study as a whole: There were significantly more large CDR3 similarity clusters among expanded TCRs than among controls.

The CDR3 has 12 residues. V was cut by 2 bases and J by 8 bases, with 9 bases left in between. Germline CDR1 and CDR2: MNHNY and SVGAGI (reference sequence). The clonotype was recovered from a woman in her fifties or sixties with alopecia areata. Some clones in this sample may be carry-over from other donors' samples. The chain carries TRBV6-6 and TRBJ1-1; D remains unclear. Source: whole blood, taken in connection with sensitization to the hapten diphenylcyclopropenone (DPC). CDR3 DNA sequence: TGTGCCAGCAGTTACCGGTATTTAGAAGCTTTCTTT. Encoded protein: CASSYRYLEAFF.